The following is a T cell receptor (beta chain) sequence with its context. What it recognizes is unknown. The source of the sample is a study of a mutant IDH1 vaccine in newly diagnosed glioma. Overall study context: Receipt of radiotherapy, temozolomide, or both preceded the study, and most received both.

As for time point: week 23, last vaccination. What each vaccine dose contained was 300 ug of mutant IDH1 20-mer peptide, accompanied by topical imiquimod. The donors had new WHO grade 3 or 4 astrocytomas; these were IDH1-mutant and ATRX-lost. General observations from the study: The authors found pseudoprogression apparently unrelated to changes in top peripheral T cell clonotypes.

Germline lookup yields CDR1 SNHLY and CDR2 FYNNEI. The CDR3 length is 14 residues. Trimming pared 5 bases from V and 5 bases from J, leaving 15 bases between. Clones were read by immunoSEQ multiplex PCR, and TCRdb kept only the in-frame ones, dropping some. Of about 77,000 clones listed, approximately 89% are singletons. The sequence was collected from a woman aged 45-59 years with glioma. V is TRBV2 and J is TRBJ1-1; D is possibly TRBD1 (5 bases). The sequences come from PBMCs, collected from a glioma patient whose treatment included an IDH1 peptide vaccine. CDR3 residues: CASSQTWGGTEAFF. In nucleotides, the CDR3 is TGTGCCAGCAGTCAAACCTGGGGGGGGACTGAAGCTTTCTTT.